A single sample is the source of the 28 T cell receptor beta chains below, sequenced in a study of blood T cell repertoires in COVID-19. Clones were read by immunoSEQ multiplex PCR, and TCRdb kept only the in-frame ones, dropping some. This sample yields about 35,000 clones, of which 78% are seen a single time; 30% to 40% belongs to the top ten. The sample taken for sequencing was peripheral blood. These receptors came from a man aged 80 or over with acute or convalescent COVID-19.

The rearrangement links TRBV3-1 (or the pseudogene TRBV3-2) to TRBJ1-5, with 8 bases that match TRBD1. V shed 2 bases, J shed 6 bases, and the junction held 9 bases outside the gene matches. This CDR3 has 16 residues. Germline loops: CDR1 LGHDT, CDR2 YNNKEL (reference sequence). The CDR3: CASSQSWTGKAQPQHF. The CDR3, as DNA: TGTGCCAGCAGCCAAAGCTGGACAGGGAAAGCTCAGCCCCAGCATTTT.

V gene TRBV4-1 combines with J gene TRBJ2-2, with 7 bases that match TRBD1. Trimming at V came to 4 bases and at J to 1 base, leaving 3 bases not matched to a gene. CDR3 length: 15 residues. Germline V gives CDR1 MGHRA, CDR2 YSYEKL. CDR3 amino acids: CASSPQGENTGELFF. Here the CDR3 DNA reads TGCGCCAGCAGCCCCCAGGGGGAGAACACCGGGGAGCTGTTTTTT.

This chain joins TRBV5-1 and TRBJ1-1; tentatively, D is TRBD1 (5 bases). This CDR3 region has 18 residues. Germline CDR1 is SGHRS and CDR2 is YFSETQ. V lost 3 bases and J 1 base, leaving 22 bases between the germline ends. The CDR3 DNA reads TGCGCCAGCAGCTATACCCAAGGGGAGGGCGGATCGAACACTGAAGCTTTCTTT. Its protein product is CASSYTQGEGGSNTEAFF.

The chain links TRBV5-5 to TRBJ2-2; D not certain. The CDR3 contains 15 residues. V lost 0 bases and J lost 1, with 7 bases in between. Germline V gene sequence: CDR1 SGHKS, CDR2 YYEKEE (reference sequence). The CDR3 region is CASSLASLNTGELFF. The CDR3 nucleotides are TGTGCCAGCAGCTTGGCGTCACTGAACACCGGGGAGCTGTTTTTT.

This rearrangement joins TRBV7-9 to TRBJ2-1; 7 bases agree with TRBD1. Germline CDR1 is SEHNR and CDR2 is FQNEAQ (reference sequence). CDR3 size: 16 residues. J lost 2 bases, V lost 4 bases, and 8 bases had no gene match. CDR3 residues: CASSSDRAWPYNEQFF. The CDR3 nucleotides read TGTGCCAGCAGCTCCGACAGGGCATGGCCCTACAATGAGCAGTTCTTC.

This clone occurred a few times. V is TRBV5-5 and J is TRBJ1-1, with TRBD1 identical over 7 bases. Germline V gene lookup returns CDR1 SGHKS and CDR2 YYEKEE (reference sequence). The CDR3 contains 13 residues. The V segment lost 6 bases and the J segment 12 bases; nucleotides outside the gene matches: 14. CDR3 DNA sequence: TGTGCCAGCACCTCCGGAGGGGGCGCTAGGACTTTCTTT. Translating it yields CASTSGGGARTFF.

This clone appeared once. The chain employs TRBV11-2 and TRBJ2-1; TRBD2 matches at 7 bases. The CDR3 has 16 residues. Losses at the gene ends were 1 base for V and 7 bases for J; bases not matched to a gene: 10. Germline V gene sequence: CDR1 SGHAT, CDR2 FQNNGV. This CDR3 reads CASSLAYRGEMNEQFF. CDR3 nucleotides: TGTGCCAGCAGCTTAGCGTATCGGGGGGAAATGAATGAGCAGTTCTTC.

CDR3 protein: CASSFVAGGAYEQYF. The CDR3 nucleotides are TGCGCCAGCAGCTTTGTGGCGGGGGGGGCCTACGAGCAGTACTTC. V and J are TRBV5-1 and TRBJ2-7; 9 bases match TRBD2. Losses at the gene ends were 2 bases for V and 2 bases for J; bases not matched to a gene: 5. Per germline, CDR1 SGHRS and CDR2 YFSETQ. The length of the CDR3 is 15 residues.

The chain combines TRBV7-3 with TRBJ2-3; 10 bases line up with TRBD2. Germline V lookup: CDR1 SGHTA, CDR2 FQGTGA. There are 15 residues in the CDR3. J lost 1 base, V lost 5 bases, and 3 bases had no gene match. This chain's CDR3 is CASSPLAGGTDTQYF. CDR3 DNA sequence: TGTGCCAGCAGCCCCCTAGCGGGGGGCACAGATACGCAGTATTTT.

The chain joins TRBV19 to TRBJ1-1; 7 positions agree with TRBD1. The CDR3 is 13 amino acids. Germline CDR1 LNHDA, CDR2 SQIVND (reference sequence). J lost 2 bases, V lost 5 bases, and 2 bases had no gene match. The CDR3 coding sequence is TGTGCCAGTAGTGGGACAGCCAACACTGAAGCTTTCTTT. This sequence encodes CASSGTANTEAFF. The complete variable domain, with remaining parts taken from reference TRBV19 and TRBJ1-1, reads DGGITQSPKYLFRKEGQNVTLSCEQNLNHDAMYWYRQDPGQGLRLIYYSQIVNDFQKGDIAEGYSVSREKKESFPLTVTSAQKNPTAFYLCASSGTANTEAFFGQGTRLTVV.

The J gene is TRBJ1-2, the V gene TRBV18, with D perhaps matching TRBD1 (6 bases). Trimming removed 4 bases at V and 3 bases at J, with 12 bases between. CDR3 length: 14 residues. The germline gives CDR1 KGHSH, CDR2 LQKENI. The CDR3 is CASSRQVTDYGYTF. CDR3 bases: TGTGCCAGCTCACGACAGGTAACGGACTATGGCTACACCTTC. The variable domain in full, with the rest retrieved from reference TRBV18 and TRBJ1-2, is NAGVMQNPRHLVRRRGQEARLRCSPMKGHSHVYWYRQLPEEGLKFMVYLQKENIIDESGMPKERFSAEFPKEGPSILRIQQVVRGDSAAYFCASSRQVTDYGYTFGSGTRLTVV.

This clone was observed a single time. The chain uses TRBV7-2 and TRBJ1-5, with TRBD1 matching 8 bases. CDR3 length equals 15 residues. V shed 6 bases, J shed 3 bases, and the junction held 7 bases outside the gene matches. The germline V gene encodes CDR1 SGHTA and CDR2 FQGNSA. CDR3 in amino acids: CASSQDRVLNQPQHF. CDR3 bases: TGTGCCAGCAGTCAGGACAGGGTACTCAATCAGCCCCAGCATTTT. The entire variable domain, with the rest obtained from reference TRBV7-2 and TRBJ1-5, is as follows: GAGVSQSPSNKVTEKGKDVELRCDPISGHTALYWYRQSLGQGLEFLIYFQGNSAPDKSGLPSDRFSAERTGGSVSTLTIQRTQQEDSAVYLCASSQDRVLNQPQHFGDGTRLSIL.

The rearrangement joins TRBV10-2 to TRBJ1-6; D uncertain. The CDR3 runs to 11 residues. Germline CDR1 WSHSY, CDR2 SAAADI. V lost 4 bases to trimming and J lost 8 bases, with 3 bases between them. CDR3 DNA: TGCGCCAGCAGTGGAGATTCACCCCTCCACTTT. This translates into CASSGDSPLHF.

V usage is TRBV2 and J usage is TRBJ1-4, with D possibly being TRBD1 (6 bases). This CDR3 comprises 15 residues. CDR1 is SNHLY and CDR2 is FYNNEI in the germline V gene. Trimming pared 3 bases from V and 5 bases from J, leaving 13 bases between. CDR3 protein: CASSDSGTRNEKLFF. CDR3 DNA sequence: TGTGCCAGCAGTGATAGTGGGACAAGGAATGAAAAACTGTTTTTT. The full variable domain, completed using reference TRBV2 and TRBJ1-4, is EPEVTQTPSHQVTQMGQEVILRCVPISNHLYFYWYRQILGQKVEFLVSFYNNEISEKSEIFDDQFSVERPDGSNFTLKIRSTKLEDSAMYFCASSDSGTRNEKLFFGSGTQLSVL.

This clone was counted a few times. The J gene is TRBJ1-5, the V gene TRBV7-9; 8 bases line up with TRBD1. V lost 5 bases, J lost 7 bases, and 7 bases stayed unmatched. Looked up from germline, CDR1 is SEHNR and CDR2 is FQNEAQ (reference sequence). The CDR3 sequence is 14 residues long. CDR3 nucleotide sequence: TGTGCCAGCAGCCTCGGACAGGGCGGACAGCCCCAGCATTTT. As protein: CASSLGQGGQPQHF.

The chain is built from TRBV30 and TRBJ2-6; D unclear. This CDR3 has 14 amino acids. Germline assignment: CDR1 GTSNPN and CDR2 SVGIG (reference sequence). Deletions cut 2 bases from V and 0 bases from J, with 5 bases between. CDR3 nucleotides: TGTGCCTGGAGTTCGGGCTCTGGGGCCAACGTCCTGACTTTC. It codes for CAWSSGSGANVLTF.

As to this clone: At one end the junction does not follow the germline gene, possibly because of a read error. This sequence joins TRBV7-7 and TRBJ2-1, with D perhaps matching TRBD2 (7 bases). Looked up from germline, CDR1 is SSHAT and CDR2 is FNYEAQ (reference sequence). The CDR3 totals 13 residues. The CDR3 nucleotides are TGTGCTAGCAGCCGGGGAGGGGGGAATGAGCAGTTCTTC. This sequence encodes CASSRGGGNEQFF.

This sequence joins TRBV29-1 and TRBJ1-5; D is undetermined. V was clipped by 3 bases and J by 9 bases, with 3 bases between them. CDR1 SQVTM and CDR2 ANQGSEA come from the germline V gene. The CDR3 extends over 9 amino acids. CDR3 residues: CSVDRPQHF. CDR3 bases: TGCAGCGTTGACAGGCCCCAGCATTTT. Full variable domain (rest looked up from reference TRBV29-1 and TRBJ1-5): SAVISQKPSRDICQRGTSLTIQCQVDSQVTMMFWYRQQPGQSLTLIATANQGSEATYESGFVIDKFPISRPNLTFSTLTVSNMSPEDSSIYLCSVDRPQHFGDGTRLSIL.

This clone appeared a single time. V usage is TRBV5-1 and J usage is TRBJ2-7, with 10 bases fitting TRBD1. Trimming cost V 0 bases and J 5 bases; bases outside gene matches: 8. The V gene's germline CDR1 is SGHRS and CDR2 YFSETQ. The CDR3 has 16 residues. CDR3 nucleotide sequence: TGCGCCAGCAGCTTGGGGCTGGGACAGGGGATCCACGAGCAGTACTTC. It codes for CASSLGLGQGIHEQYF.

The chain is built from TRBV5-6 and TRBJ2-1; D may be TRBD1 (6 bases). Trimming took off 3 bases at V and 8 bases at J, with 24 bases between the two ends. The CDR3 consists of 17 residues. Per germline, CDR1 SGHDT and CDR2 YYEEEE. CDR3 loop: CASSSFDRHPLSDEQFF. The CDR3 DNA is TGTGCCAGCAGCTCCTTTGACAGGCACCCCCTGAGCGATGAGCAGTTCTTC.

The chain is built from TRBV19 and TRBJ2-1, with TRBD2 identical over 16 bases. The CDR3 covers 16 residues. The germline V gene has CDR1 LNHDA and CDR2 SQIVND (reference sequence). V dropped 6 bases and J dropped 6; count of bases not matched to a gene: 5. The CDR3 DNA is TGTGCCAGTAGGACCGGGACTAGCGGGGGGGGCAATGAGCAGTTCTTC. Translation: CASRTGTSGGGNEQFF.

The V gene is TRBV7-8, the J gene TRBJ2-1; D is possibly TRBD2 (7 bases). Germline-derived CDR1 and CDR2 are SGHVS and FQNEAQ. The CDR3 spans 15 residues. Trimming removed 5 bases at V and 3 bases at J, with 14 bases between. CDR3 bases: TGTGCCAGCAGCGCCCCGGGGGGCCGCTACAATGAGCAGTTCTTC. It translates to CASSAPGGRYNEQFF. The full variable domain, rest sourced from reference TRBV7-8 and TRBJ2-1, is GAGVSQSPRYKVAKRGQDVALRCDPISGHVSLFWYQQALGQGPEFLTYFQNEAQLDKSGLPSDRFFAERPEGSVSTLKIQRTQQEDSAVYLCASSAPGGRYNEQFFGPGTRLTVL.

This clone appeared once. The chain combines TRBV24-1 with TRBJ2-3; no firm D call. Germline CDR1 and CDR2: KGHDR and SFDVKD. This CDR3 is built from 15 residues. The ends were cut back, 4 bases at V and 0 bases at J, with 10 bases in the middle. The CDR3 sequence: CATSDPTRSTDTQYF. CDR3 coding DNA: TGTGCCACCAGTGACCCAACACGAAGCACAGATACGCAGTATTTT.

The CDR3 region is CASGTEGEQFF. DNA for the CDR3: TGTGCTAGTGGTACGGAGGGTGAGCAGTTCTTC. The chain joins TRBV12-5 to TRBJ2-1; maybe TRBD2 (6 bases). The germline V gene has CDR1 LGHNT and CDR2 FRNRAP. The CDR3 loop spans 11 amino acids. Trimming shortened V by 5 bases and J by 9 bases, and 8 bases separated the two germline ends.

The V gene is TRBV20-1, the J gene TRBJ1-1; D not resolved. The V and J ends lost 3 bases and 0 bases respectively, with 14 bases between them. Germline values: CDR1 DFQATT, CDR2 SNEGSKA (reference sequence). The CDR3 loop spans 15 amino acids. This CDR3 is CSASGKVAVNTEAFF. The CDR3 DNA sequence: TGCAGTGCTAGTGGCAAAGTAGCGGTGAACACTGAAGCTTTCTTT.

The chain couples TRBV4-2 to TRBJ2-4; 12 bases fit TRBD2. V shed 4 bases and J 5 bases; nucleotides not matched to a gene: 6. Germline V lookup: CDR1 LGHNA, CDR2 YNFKEQ. The CDR3 totals 16 residues. The CDR3 nucleotides are TGTGCCAGCAGCCCGCGACTAGCGGGGGCCCAAAACATTCAGTACTTC. This translates into CASSPRLAGAQNIQYF.

The chain couples TRBV19 to TRBJ2-1; no reliable D call. Germline CDR1 and CDR2: LNHDA and SQIVND (reference sequence). Trimming left V 6 bases short and J 1 base short, with 7 bases between. The CDR3 runs to 13 residues. CDR3 loop: CASRSRSYNEQFF. The CDR3 DNA is TGTGCCAGTAGGTCGCGTTCCTACAATGAGCAGTTCTTC. Full variable domain (outside the CDR3, taken from reference TRBV19 and TRBJ2-1): DGGITQSPKYLFRKEGQNVTLSCEQNLNHDAMYWYRQDPGQGLRLIYYSQIVNDFQKGDIAEGYSVSREKKESFPLTVTSAQKNPTAFYLCASRSRSYNEQFFGPGTRLTVL.

The chain couples TRBV6-5 to TRBJ2-7; TRBD2 is a possible D gene (6 bases). Trimming took off 10 bases at V and 4 bases at J, with 20 bases between the two ends. CDR1 and CDR2 from the germline V gene are MNHEY and SVGAGI. This CDR3 contains 14 residues. DNA for the CDR3: TGTGCCACCCAGCGGGTCGGGGATGGGTACGAGCAGTACTTC. Protein product: CATQRVGDGYEQYF.